This T cell receptor (beta chain) was recovered during a study of T cell responses to AZD1222 COVID-19 vaccine. The CDR3 has 14 amino acids. The germline gives CDR1 MDHEN, CDR2 SYDVKM. V lost 6 bases, J lost 1 base, and 12 bases lay in between. The table came from immunoSEQ multiplex PCR; TCRdb's copy has only in-frame clones and leaves some out. The table has under 200,000 clones, 90% to 95% seen once. The source material was peripheral blood, sampled on day 0 of AZD1222 vaccination. This sequence originates from an adult in good health. The chain has TRBV28 and TRBJ1-1; D call uncertain. The DNA of the CDR3 is TGTGCCAGCAGACCCCCCGCGGGGAACACTGAAGCTTTCTTT. Encoded protein: CASRPPAGNTEAFF.